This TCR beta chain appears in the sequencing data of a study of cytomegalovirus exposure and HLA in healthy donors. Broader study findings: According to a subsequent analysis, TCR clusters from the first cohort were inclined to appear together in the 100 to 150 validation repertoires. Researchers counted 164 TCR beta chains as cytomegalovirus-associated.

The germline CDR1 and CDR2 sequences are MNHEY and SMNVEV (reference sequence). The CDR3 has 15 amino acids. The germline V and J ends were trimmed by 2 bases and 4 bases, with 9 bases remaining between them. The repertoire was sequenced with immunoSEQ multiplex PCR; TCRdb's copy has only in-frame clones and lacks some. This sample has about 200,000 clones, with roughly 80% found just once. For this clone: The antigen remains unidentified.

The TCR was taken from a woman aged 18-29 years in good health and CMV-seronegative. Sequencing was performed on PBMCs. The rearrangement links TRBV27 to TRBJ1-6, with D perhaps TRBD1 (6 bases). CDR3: CASSLDRFYNSPLHF. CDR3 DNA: TGTGCCAGCAGTTTAGACAGGTTTTATAATTCACCCCTCCACTTT.